What follows are 16 T cell receptor beta chains derived from one specimen sequenced in a study of blood T cell repertoires in COVID-19. Clones were sequenced by immunoSEQ multiplex PCR, and TCRdb holds only the in-frame ones, with some missing. Among roughly 97,000 clones listed, 80% to 90% were seen once. The sample taken for sequencing was peripheral blood. Receptors were obtained from a man in his sixties with acute or convalescent COVID-19.

The J gene is TRBJ2-7, the V gene TRBV11-2; D is undetermined. This CDR3 has 12 residues. V was clipped by 2 bases and J by 3 bases, with 5 bases between them. Germline V lookup: CDR1 SGHAT, CDR2 FQNNGV. CDR3 nucleotide sequence: TGTGCCAGCAGCTTAATTTACTACGAGCAGTACTTC. Encoded protein: CASSLIYYEQYF.

This rearrangement joins TRBV6-2 or TRBV6-3 to TRBJ2-6, with 9 bases aligning to TRBD2. The CDR3 runs to 21 residues. Germline V CDR1 and CDR2: MNHEY, SVGEGT. The ends lost 4 bases at V and 0 bases at J; junction bases unmatched: 16. The CDR3 protein is CASSWGVAGGRSYSGANVLTF. DNA of the CDR3: TGTGCCAGCAGTTGGGGTGTCGCGGGGGGGCGATCATACTCTGGGGCCAACGTCCTGACTTTC.

In DNA form, the CDR3 reads TGTGCCAGCAGCCCGGGACACCAGAACAATGAGCAGTTCTTC. Its protein product is CASSPGHQNNEQFF. This sequence joins TRBV5-5 and TRBJ2-1; weak D call: TRBD1 (6 bases). Looked up from germline, CDR1 is SGHKS and CDR2 is YYEKEE (reference sequence). This CDR3 contains 14 residues. The germline V and J ends were trimmed by 4 bases and 5 bases, with 13 bases remaining between them.

The chain employs TRBV7-3 and TRBJ2-2, with TRBD2 matching 8 bases. CDR1 and CDR2 (germline): SGHTA, FQGTGA. This CDR3 contains 16 residues. J gave up 0 bases and V 1 base, and 1 base lay outside the gene matches. The CDR3 sequence: CASSLMGLANTGELFF. For the CDR3, the DNA is TGTGCCAGCAGCTTAATGGGACTAGCGAACACCGGGGAGCTGTTTTTT.

This chain joins TRBV6-5 and TRBJ1-5; a possible D gene is TRBD1 (5 bases). The V end was cut by 8 bases, the J end by 5 bases, with 16 bases between. The CDR3 has 14 residues. Germline CDR1 reads MNHEY; CDR2 reads SVGAGI. This chain's CDR3 is CASRQGLGDQPQHF. As DNA, the CDR3 is TGTGCCAGCCGGCAGGGCTTAGGGGATCAGCCCCAGCATTTT.

The chain is built from TRBV7-8 and TRBJ2-7; the D gene is possibly TRBD2 (7 bases). The CDR3 totals 15 residues. V was pared by 5 bases and J by 2 bases, with 16 bases between. Germline CDR1 SGHVS, CDR2 FQNEAQ. CDR3 loop: CASSPEGGGTYEQYF. In nucleotides, the CDR3 is TGTGCCAGCAGCCCAGAGGGGGGGGGTACCTACGAGCAGTACTTC.

A few counts support this clone. The chain recombines TRBV6-1 with TRBJ1-6, with 7 bases matching TRBD1. CDR1 and CDR2 (germline): MNHNS, SASEGT. V was clipped by 3 bases and J by 0 bases; unmatched bases: 8. The CDR3 totals 18 residues. The CDR3 DNA follows: TGTGCCAGCAGTGAGACAGGGTTATTGAGCTCCTATAATTCACCCCTCCACTTT. Encoded protein: CASSETGLLSSYNSPLHF.

This sequence joins TRBV5-1 and TRBJ2-1; 12 positions agree with TRBD2. Trimming at V came to 4 bases and at J to 0 bases, leaving 5 bases not matched to a gene. Germline values: CDR1 SGHRS, CDR2 YFSETQ. The CDR3 extends over 17 amino acids. CDR3 nucleotides: TGCGCCAGCAGCCTGCTAGCGGGAGGGAGCTCCTACAATGAGCAGTTCTTC. This encodes CASSLLAGGSSYNEQFF.

This chain joins TRBV2 and TRBJ2-5; D possibly corresponds to TRBD1 (5 bases). This CDR3 comprises 12 residues. Deletions cut 7 bases from V and 3 bases from J, with 9 bases between. CDR1 and CDR2 (germline): SNHLY, FYNNEI. The CDR3 sequence: CASILGEETQYF. In DNA, the CDR3 is TGTGCCAGCATTTTAGGGGAAGAGACCCAGTACTTC.

The V gene is TRBV11-3, the J gene TRBJ2-1; TRBD2 aligns across 8 bases. The germline CDR1 and CDR2 sequences are SGHNT and YENEEA. The V and J ends lost 5 bases and 10 bases, in that order; junction bases with no gene match: 7. The CDR3 runs to 13 residues. CDR3 bases: TGTGCCAGCAGCCCTGGACTAGCACGCGAGCAGTTCTTC. Amino acid sequence: CASSPGLAREQFF. Complete variable domain (other parts from reference TRBV11-3 and TRBJ2-1): EAGVVQSPRYKIIEKKQPVAFWCNPISGHNTLYWYLQNLGQGPELLIRYENEEAVDDSQLPKDRFSAERLKGVDSTLKIQPAELGDSAVYLCASSPGLAREQFFGPGTRLTVL.

For the CDR3, the DNA is TGTGCCAGCAGCTTAGGGGCATACACTGAAGCTTTCTTT. It translates to CASSLGAYTEAFF. The chain joins TRBV7-9 to TRBJ1-1; no clear D gene. Trimming shortened V by 1 base and J by 3 bases, and 6 bases separated the two germline ends. The CDR3 sequence is 13 residues long. Germline CDR1 is SEHNR and CDR2 is FQNEAQ (reference sequence). The full variable domain, rest sourced from reference TRBV7-9 and TRBJ1-1, is DTGVSQNPRHKITKRGQNVTFRCDPISEHNRLYWYRQTLGQGPEFLTYFQNEAQLEKSRLLSDRFSAERPKGSFSTLEIQRTEQGDSAMYLCASSLGAYTEAFFGQGTRLTVV.

This chain uses TRBV6-1 with TRBJ1-3, with no clear D. CDR3 length equals 14 residues. The V and J ends lost 1 base and 0 bases respectively, with 4 bases between them. The germline CDR1 and CDR2 sequences are MNHNS and SASEGT. CDR3 region: CASSEGHSGNTIYF. CDR3 bases: TGTGCCAGCAGTGAAGGGCACTCTGGAAACACCATATATTTT.

The chain couples TRBV21-1 to TRBJ1-5; the table names TRBD1, a call not compared with the DNA. TRBV21-1 constitutes a pseudogene. The CDR3 length is 20 residues. CDR3 coding DNA: TGTGCCAGCAGCGAGATAAGTCGAAGGACAGGGGGCATTAGCAATCAGCCCCAGCATTTT. The encoded protein is CASSEISRRTGGISNQPQHF.

The chain uses TRBV4-2 and TRBJ2-3; possible D gene TRBD2, 6 bases. Germline CDR1 and CDR2: LGHNA and YNFKEQ. The length of the CDR3 is 15 residues. V was clipped by 1 base and J by 2 bases, with 10 bases between them. CDR3 DNA: TGTGCCAGCAGCCAAGGTAGCGGTAACACAGATACGCAGTATTTT. Amino acid sequence: CASSQGSGNTDTQYF.

The chain uses TRBV7-8 and TRBJ2-2; 7 bases are a match to TRBD2. CDR1 is SGHVS and CDR2 is FQNEAQ in the germline V gene. CDR3 length: 14 amino acids. Unmatched junction bases numbered 1, after V lost 1 base and J lost 5 bases. The CDR3 coding sequence is TGTGCCAGCAGCTTAGTTAGCGGGACCGGGGAGCTGTTTTTT. Protein sequence: CASSLVSGTGELFF.

V gene TRBV10-3 combines with J gene TRBJ2-1; D may be TRBD1 (5 bases). Germline CDR1 reads ENHRY; CDR2 reads SYGVKD. The germline V and J ends were trimmed by 3 bases and 5 bases, with 14 bases remaining between them. This CDR3 contains 15 residues. Here the CDR3 reads CAISEGAQFNNEQFF. In DNA, the CDR3 is TGTGCCATCAGTGAAGGGGCCCAGTTCAACAATGAGCAGTTCTTC.